This is a list of T cell receptor beta chains from one sample in a study of T-cell reconstitution after alpha-beta-depleted transplantation in children. TCRdb fed the PCR reads into MiXCR, producing one record per CDR3 protein. Found here are just under 350,000 distinct CDR3 sequences, roughly 16% of them singletons; the top ten hold 35% to 50%. Sequenced material: PBMCs, mostly from graft donor cells, taken 360 days after TCRalphabeta/CD19-depleted stem cell transplant. The receptors were gathered from a male patient under 10 years old who had a stem cell transplant for acute lymphoblastic leukemia, so the T cells may come from the graft donor. The CDR3 runs from the conserved cysteine through the conserved F or W. A D gene is named only where the DNA matches it firmly. Some rows mark clone size as missing; the rest say once, few, many or name a class of expanded clone.

J,size,D,length,V,DNA,CDR3
TRBJ2-7,-,-,19,TRBV4-3,TGCGCCAGCAGCCAAGATGGCCCCGGGGACTCCCCGATCGTCTACGAGCAGTACTTC,CASSQDGPGDSPIVYEQYF
TRBJ1-1,many,-,14,TRBV28,TGTGCCAGCAGTTTCCTGTTAGCGGTCACTGAAGCTTTCTTT,CASSFLLAVTEAFF
TRBJ1-4,few,-,16,TRBV28,TGTGCCAGCAGTTTATGCAATCCACAGGGATGTGAAAAACTGTTTTTT,CASSLCNPQGCEKLFF
TRBJ2-7,-,-,12,TRBV29-1,TGCAGCGTCGGGACAGTCGGGAGCGAGCAGTACTTC,CSVGTVGSEQYF
TRBJ2-7,few,TRBD2,16,TRBV11-2,TGTGCCAGCAGCTTAATCGGGATAGCGGGAGCTTACGAGCAGTACTTC,CASSLIGIAGAYEQYF
TRBJ2-1,many,TRBD2,16,TRBV7-3,TGTGCCAGCAGCTTAACGGGCGGGAGGGCCACGAATGAGCAGTTCTTC,CASSLTGGRATNEQFF
TRBJ2-7,-,-,16,TRBV10-3,TGTGCCATCAGTGAGGGGGAGACAGTGCCCCCCTACGAGCAGTACTTC,CAISEGETVPPYEQYF
TRBJ2-7,few,TRBD2,14,TRBV20-1,TGCAGTGCGGATAAGCGGGAGGGGGGCTACGAGCAGTACTTC,CSADKREGGYEQYF
TRBJ1-5,-,TRBD1,15,TRBV5-1,TGCGCCAGCAGCTTGACCTCAGGGGGTAATCAGCCCCAGCATTTT,CASSLTSGGNQPQHF
TRBJ2-7,-,TRBD2,13,TRBV7-8,TGTGCCAGCAGCTTAGAGGGGACTAGCGAGCAGTACTTC,CASSLEGTSEQYF
TRBJ2-2,-,-,15,TRBV4-1,TGCGCCAGCAGCCAAGACGGCCTAGCGACCGGGGAGCTGTTTTTT,CASSQDGLATGELFF
TRBJ1-5,few,TRBD1,15,TRBV20-1,TGCAGTGTGGAGACGGGAGACAGGGACAATCAGCCCCAGCATTTT,CSVETGDRDNQPQHF
TRBJ1-4,-,TRBD1,16,TRBV9,TGTGCCAGCAGCGGCAGGCAGGGGGCAACTAATGAAAAACTGTTTTTT,CASSGRQGATNEKLFF
TRBJ1-4,many,-,14,TRBV3-1,TGTGCCAGCAGCCGAAGACAGCGCGGTGAAAAACTGTTTTTT,CASSRRQRGEKLFF
TRBJ1-1,few,-,12,TRBV18,TGTGCCAGCTCACCACCGATGGCGGAAGCTTTCTTT,CASSPPMAEAFF
TRBJ2-7,few,TRBD2,13,TRBV12-3/TRBV12-4,TGTGCCAGCAGTTTGTCCAGCGGGAGGGCCCCGAACTTC,CASSLSSGRAPNF
TRBJ2-1,-,-,17,TRBV4-3,TGCGCCAGCAGCCAAGATGCTGACAGTTTCGGAGACAATGAGCAGTTCTTC,CASSQDADSFGDNEQFF
TRBJ2-1,-,TRBD2,15,TRBV4-3,TGCGCCAGCAGCCAAGATTGGGCGACTAGCGGGGCTGAGTTCTTC,CASSQDWATSGAEFF
TRBJ2-1,few,TRBD2,14,TRBV5-1,TGCGCCAGCAGCTTGGGCGGGGGAAAGAATGAGCAGTTCTTC,CASSLGGGKNEQFF
TRBJ2-5,-,-,14,TRBV29-1,TGCAGCGTTGGAGGGGGCGGGGGGCCAGAGACCCAGTACTTC,CSVGGGGGPETQYF
TRBJ1-1,few,-,15,TRBV27,TGTGCCAGCAGTTTATGGGCAGCCCCGAACACTGAAGCTTTCTTT,CASSLWAAPNTEAFF
TRBJ2-3,-,TRBD2,15,TRBV5-1,TGCGCCAGCAGCTCAATAAAGCGGGAAAGAGATACGCAGTATTTT,CASSSIKRERDTQYF
TRBJ2-3,-,-,15,TRBV27,TGTGCCAGCAGTTTAACCCCGGGACGTCAAGATACGCAGTATTTT,CASSLTPGRQDTQYF
TRBJ1-3,few,-,13,TRBV5-6,TGTGCCAGCAGCCCGCTAGGTGGAAACACCATATATTTT,CASSPLGGNTIYF
TRBJ2-2,many,-,17,TRBV7-6,TGTGCCAGCAGCTTAAGTCGGTGGTCGGGGTACACCGGGGAGCTGTTTTTT,CASSLSRWSGYTGELFF
TRBJ2-2,-,-,12,TRBV3-1,TGTGCCAGCAGCCAAGCCCACCGGGAGCTGTTTTTT,CASSQAHRELFF
TRBJ1-2,-,-,13,TRBV7-8,TGTGCCAGCAGCTTAGCGTACAACTATGGCTACACCTTC,CASSLAYNYGYTF